A single sample gave rise to the 4 T cell receptor beta chains below, sequenced in a study of T cells in localized non-small cell lung cancer. Profiled with immunoSEQ multiplex PCR; TCRdb holds only in-frame clones, not every one. The table records over 40,000 clones, roughly 90% of them present only once. The sequences come from peripheral blood, collected before any cancer treatment. These receptors were collected from an older female donor with stage I squamous cell lung carcinoma.

The V call is TRBV7-8, the J call TRBJ1-5, with D maybe TRBD1 (5 bases). The CDR3 covers 17 residues. Trimming pared 4 bases from V and 4 bases from J, leaving 20 bases between. Germline CDR1 reads SGHVS; CDR2 reads FQNEAQ. CDR3 protein: CASSSRRRGRNNQPQHF. The CDR3 nucleotides are TGTGCCAGCAGCTCCAGACGACGGGGCAGAAATAATCAGCCCCAGCATTTT.

The chain is built from TRBV2 and TRBJ2-7, with a possible D match to TRBD2 (6 bases). In germline, CDR1 is SNHLY, CDR2 FYNNEI. CDR3 size: 16 residues. V was cut by 7 bases and J by 0 bases, with 19 bases left in between. For the CDR3, the DNA is TGTGCCAGCACCGAGGAGTTAGCGGCCAGCTCCTACGAGCAGTACTTC. As protein: CASTEELAASSYEQYF.

The chain links TRBV15 to TRBJ2-7; TRBD2 matches at 11 bases. Germline-derived CDR1 and CDR2 are LNHNV and YYDKDF (reference sequence). This CDR3 comprises 16 residues. J was trimmed by 4 bases and V by 5 bases; bases with no gene match: 10. The CDR3 protein is CATSGLSGRAGYEQYF. The CDR3 region has the DNA TGTGCCACCAGCGGCCTTAGCGGGAGGGCCGGGTACGAGCAGTACTTC.

V gene TRBV7-9 combines with J gene TRBJ2-3, with a weak D call TRBD1 (5 bases). Trimming shortened V by 5 bases and J by 6 bases, and 15 bases separated the two germline ends. This CDR3 is 14 amino acids long. The germline V gene encodes CDR1 SEHNR and CDR2 FQNEAQ (reference sequence). The CDR3 DNA reads TGTGCCAGCAGCCAGGGCCCGAATGCGGATACGCAGTATTTT. Amino acids: CASSQGPNADTQYF.